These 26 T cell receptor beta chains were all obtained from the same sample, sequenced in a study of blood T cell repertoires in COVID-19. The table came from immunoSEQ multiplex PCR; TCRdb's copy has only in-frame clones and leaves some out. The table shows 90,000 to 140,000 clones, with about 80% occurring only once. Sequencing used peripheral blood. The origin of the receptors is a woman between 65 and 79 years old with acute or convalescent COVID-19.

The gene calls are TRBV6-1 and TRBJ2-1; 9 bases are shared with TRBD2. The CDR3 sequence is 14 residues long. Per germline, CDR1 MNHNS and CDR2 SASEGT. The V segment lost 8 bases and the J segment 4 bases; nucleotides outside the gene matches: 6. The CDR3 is CASCKAGGYNEQFF. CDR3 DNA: TGTGCCAGCTGTAAAGCGGGGGGTTACAATGAGCAGTTCTTC.

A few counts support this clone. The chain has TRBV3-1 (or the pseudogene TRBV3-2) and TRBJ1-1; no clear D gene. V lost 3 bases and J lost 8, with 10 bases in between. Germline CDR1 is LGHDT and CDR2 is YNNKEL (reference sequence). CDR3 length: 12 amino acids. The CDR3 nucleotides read TGTGCCAGCAGCCATTTGTCGGGAGAAGCTTTCTTT. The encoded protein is CASSHLSGEAFF.

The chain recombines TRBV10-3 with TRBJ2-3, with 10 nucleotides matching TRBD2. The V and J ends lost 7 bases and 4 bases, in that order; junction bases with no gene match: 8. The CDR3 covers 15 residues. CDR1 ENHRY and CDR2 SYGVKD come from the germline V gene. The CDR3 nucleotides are TGTGCCATCAAGAGGGACAGCGGGGGGGCAGATACGCAGTATTTT. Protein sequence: CAIKRDSGGADTQYF.

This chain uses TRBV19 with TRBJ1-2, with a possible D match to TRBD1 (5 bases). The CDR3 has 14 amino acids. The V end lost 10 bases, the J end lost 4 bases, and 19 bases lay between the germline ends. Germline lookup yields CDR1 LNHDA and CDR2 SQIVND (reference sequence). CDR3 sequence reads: CATKPTAEAYGYTF. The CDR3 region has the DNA TGTGCCACCAAACCGACAGCCGAGGCCTATGGCTACACCTTC. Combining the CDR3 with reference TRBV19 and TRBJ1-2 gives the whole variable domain DGGITQSPKYLFRKEGQNVTLSCEQNLNHDAMYWYRQDPGQGLRLIYYSQIVNDFQKGDIAEGYSVSREKKESFPLTVTSAQKNPTAFYLCATKPTAEAYGYTFGSGTRLTVV.

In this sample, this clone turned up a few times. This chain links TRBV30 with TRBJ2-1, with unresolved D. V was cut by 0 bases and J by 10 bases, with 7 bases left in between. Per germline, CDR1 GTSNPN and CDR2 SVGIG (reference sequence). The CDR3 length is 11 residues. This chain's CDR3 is CAWSVSREQFF. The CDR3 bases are TGTGCCTGGAGTGTAAGCAGGGAGCAGTTCTTC.

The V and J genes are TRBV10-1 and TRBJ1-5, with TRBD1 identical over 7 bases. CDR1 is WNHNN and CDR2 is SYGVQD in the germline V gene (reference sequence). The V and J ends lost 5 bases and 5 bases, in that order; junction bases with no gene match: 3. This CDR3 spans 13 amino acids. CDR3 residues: CASSRGTDQPQHF. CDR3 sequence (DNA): TGCGCCAGCAGTCGGGGGACAGATCAGCCCCAGCATTTT.

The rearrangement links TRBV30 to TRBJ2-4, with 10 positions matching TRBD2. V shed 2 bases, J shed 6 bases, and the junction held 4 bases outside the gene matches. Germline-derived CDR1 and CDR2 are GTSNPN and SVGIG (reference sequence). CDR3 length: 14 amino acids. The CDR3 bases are TGTGCCTGGAGTCTCGAGCGGGGGGGAAACATTCAGTACTTC. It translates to CAWSLERGGNIQYF.

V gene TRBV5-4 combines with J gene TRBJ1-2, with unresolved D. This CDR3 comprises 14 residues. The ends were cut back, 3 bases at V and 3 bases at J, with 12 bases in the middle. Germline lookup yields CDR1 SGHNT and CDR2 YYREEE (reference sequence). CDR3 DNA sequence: TGTGCCAGCAGCTCCCGCACGCGATACTATGGCTACACCTTC. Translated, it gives CASSSRTRYYGYTF. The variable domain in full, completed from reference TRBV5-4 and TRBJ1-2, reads ETGVTQSPTHLIKTRGQQVTLRCSSQSGHNTVSWYQQALGQGPQFIFQYYREEENGRGNFPPRFSGLQFPNYSSELNVNALELDDSALYLCASSSRTRYYGYTFGSGTRLTVV.

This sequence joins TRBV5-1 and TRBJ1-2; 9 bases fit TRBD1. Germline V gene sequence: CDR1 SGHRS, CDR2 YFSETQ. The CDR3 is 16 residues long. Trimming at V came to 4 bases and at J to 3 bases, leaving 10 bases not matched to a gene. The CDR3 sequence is CASSTTGTGSDYGYTF. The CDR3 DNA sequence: TGCGCCAGCAGCACAACCGGGACAGGGTCCGACTATGGCTACACCTTC.

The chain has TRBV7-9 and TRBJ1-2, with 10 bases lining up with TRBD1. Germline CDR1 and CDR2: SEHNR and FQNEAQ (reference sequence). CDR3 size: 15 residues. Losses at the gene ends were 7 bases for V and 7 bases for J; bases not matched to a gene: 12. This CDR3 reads CASTDDGQGEGGYTF. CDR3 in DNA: TGTGCCAGCACCGACGACGGACAGGGGGAGGGTGGCTACACCTTC.

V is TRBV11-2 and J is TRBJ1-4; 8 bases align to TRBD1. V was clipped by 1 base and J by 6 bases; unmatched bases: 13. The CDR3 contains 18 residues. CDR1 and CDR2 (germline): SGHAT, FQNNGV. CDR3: CASSLGDRSSIRDEKLFF. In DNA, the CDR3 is TGTGCCAGCAGCTTAGGGGACAGGAGTAGCATCCGTGATGAAAAACTGTTTTTT. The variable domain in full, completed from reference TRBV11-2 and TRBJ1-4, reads EAGVAQSPRYKIIEKRQSVAFWCNPISGHATLYWYQQILGQGPKLLIQFQNNGVVDDSQLPKDRFSAERLKGVDSTLKIQPAKLEDSAVYLCASSLGDRSSIRDEKLFFGSGTQLSVL.

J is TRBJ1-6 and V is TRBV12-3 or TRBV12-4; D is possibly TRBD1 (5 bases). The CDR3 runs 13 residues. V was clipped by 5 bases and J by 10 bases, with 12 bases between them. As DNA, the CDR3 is TGTGCCAGCAGTACTCAGGGAAGCTCACCCCTCCACTTT. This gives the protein CASSTQGSSPLHF.

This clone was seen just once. The DNA for the CDR3 is TGTGCCAGTAGTATAGCAAGCACAGATACGCAGTATTTT. As protein: CASSIASTDTQYF. The chain is built from TRBV19 and TRBJ2-3; no clear D. Germline CDR1 reads LNHDA; CDR2 reads SQIVND (reference sequence). The CDR3 is 13 residues long. V was trimmed by 1 base and J by 0 bases, leaving 2 bases between them.

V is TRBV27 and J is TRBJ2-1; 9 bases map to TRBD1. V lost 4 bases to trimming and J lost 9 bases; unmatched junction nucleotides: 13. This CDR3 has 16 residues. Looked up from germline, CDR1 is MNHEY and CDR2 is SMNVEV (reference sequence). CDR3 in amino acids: CASSYSPTGGVGEQFF. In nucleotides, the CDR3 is TGTGCCAGCAGTTACTCCCCGACAGGGGGGGTCGGTGAGCAGTTCTTC.

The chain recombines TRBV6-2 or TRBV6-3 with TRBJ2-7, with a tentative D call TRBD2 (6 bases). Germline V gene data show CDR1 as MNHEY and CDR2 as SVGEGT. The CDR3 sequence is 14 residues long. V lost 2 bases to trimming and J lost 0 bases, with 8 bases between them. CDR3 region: CASSYGGVSYEQYF. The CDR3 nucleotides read TGTGCCAGCAGTTACGGCGGGGTCTCCTACGAGCAGTACTTC.

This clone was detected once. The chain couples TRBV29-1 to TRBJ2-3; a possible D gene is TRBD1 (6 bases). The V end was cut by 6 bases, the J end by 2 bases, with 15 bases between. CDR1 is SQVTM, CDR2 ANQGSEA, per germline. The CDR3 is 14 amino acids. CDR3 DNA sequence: TGCAGCGTGGACCGGGACATCTCCACAGATACGCAGTATTTT. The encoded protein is CSVDRDISTDTQYF.

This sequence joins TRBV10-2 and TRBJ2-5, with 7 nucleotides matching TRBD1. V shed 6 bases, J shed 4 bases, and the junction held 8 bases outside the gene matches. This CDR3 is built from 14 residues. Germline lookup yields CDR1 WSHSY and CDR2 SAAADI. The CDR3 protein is CASRVGQPRETQYF. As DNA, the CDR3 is TGCGCCAGCAGGGTGGGACAGCCTCGAGAGACCCAGTACTTC.

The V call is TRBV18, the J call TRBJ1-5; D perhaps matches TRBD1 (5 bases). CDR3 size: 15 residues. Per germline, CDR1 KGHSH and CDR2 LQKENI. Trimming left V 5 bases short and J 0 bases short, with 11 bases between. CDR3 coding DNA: TGTGCCAGCTCAACAACGGGGGGTAGCAATCAGCCCCAGCATTTT. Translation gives CASSTTGGSNQPQHF.

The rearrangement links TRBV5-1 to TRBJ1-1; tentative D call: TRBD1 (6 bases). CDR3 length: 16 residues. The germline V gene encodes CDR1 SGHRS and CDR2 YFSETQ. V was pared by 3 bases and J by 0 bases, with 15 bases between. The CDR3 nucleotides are TGCGCCAGCAGCTCGGGGGGGACATCCATGAACACTGAAGCTTTCTTT. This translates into CASSSGGTSMNTEAFF.

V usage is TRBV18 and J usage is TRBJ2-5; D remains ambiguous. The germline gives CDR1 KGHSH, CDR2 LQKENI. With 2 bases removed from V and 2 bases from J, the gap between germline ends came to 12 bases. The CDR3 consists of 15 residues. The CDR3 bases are TGTGCCAGCTCACCAATGGCGGCTCTGCAAGAGACCCAGTACTTC. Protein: CASSPMAALQETQYF.

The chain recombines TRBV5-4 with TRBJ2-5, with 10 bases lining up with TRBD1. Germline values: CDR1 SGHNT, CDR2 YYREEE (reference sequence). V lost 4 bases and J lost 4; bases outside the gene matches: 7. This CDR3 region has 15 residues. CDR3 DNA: TGTGCCAGCAGCAATCCGGGACAGGGGCGAGAGACCCAGTACTTC. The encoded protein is CASSNPGQGRETQYF.

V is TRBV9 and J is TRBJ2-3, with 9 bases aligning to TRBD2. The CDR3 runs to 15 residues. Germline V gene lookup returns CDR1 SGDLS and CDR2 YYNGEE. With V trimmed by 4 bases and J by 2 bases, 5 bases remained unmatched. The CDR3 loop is CASSTLAGATDTQYF. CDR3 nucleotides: TGTGCCAGCAGCACCTTAGCGGGGGCCACAGATACGCAGTATTTT.

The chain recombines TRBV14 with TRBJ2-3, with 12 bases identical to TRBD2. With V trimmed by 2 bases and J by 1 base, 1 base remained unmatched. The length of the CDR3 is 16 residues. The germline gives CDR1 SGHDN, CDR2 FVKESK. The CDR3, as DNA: TGTGCCAGCAGCCAACGACTAGCGGGGGGCACAGATACGCAGTATTTT. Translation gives CASSQRLAGGTDTQYF.

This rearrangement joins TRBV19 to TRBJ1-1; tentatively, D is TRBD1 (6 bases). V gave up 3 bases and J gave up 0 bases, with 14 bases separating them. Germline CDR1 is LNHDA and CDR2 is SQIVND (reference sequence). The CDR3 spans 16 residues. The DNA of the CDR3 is TGTGCCAGTAGTATGAGGACAGCTTACATGAACACTGAAGCTTTCTTT. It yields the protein CASSMRTAYMNTEAFF.

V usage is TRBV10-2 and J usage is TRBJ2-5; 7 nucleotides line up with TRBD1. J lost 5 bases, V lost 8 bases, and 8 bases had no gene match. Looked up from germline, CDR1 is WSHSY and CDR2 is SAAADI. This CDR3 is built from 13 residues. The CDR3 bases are TGCGCCAGCGATCGAGGCAGGGGGGAGACCCAGTACTTC. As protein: CASDRGRGETQYF.

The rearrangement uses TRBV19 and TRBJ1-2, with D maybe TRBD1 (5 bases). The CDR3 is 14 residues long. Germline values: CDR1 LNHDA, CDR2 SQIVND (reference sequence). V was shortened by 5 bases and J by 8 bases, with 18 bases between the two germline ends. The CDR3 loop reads CASSAYTGLEGYTF. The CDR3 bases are TGTGCCAGTAGTGCATATACAGGCTTGGAAGGCTACACCTTC.